This T cell receptor (beta chain) came from a study of T cell repertoires in cytomegalovirus infection. Study in general: Recently identified HLA-C-restricted CMV epitopes and well-studied HLA-B-restricted CMV epitopes were used by the study. Public TCR beta signatures marked donors with CMV infection and the matching HLA.

Trimming removed 6 bases at V and 3 bases at J, with 15 bases between. Germline V lookup: CDR1 MNHEY, CDR2 SMNVEV (reference sequence). The CDR3 is 14 amino acids. TCRdb used MiXCR to reprocess the reads, holding one entry per CDR3 protein. The sample includes about a million distinct CDR3 sequences, around 31% of them seen just once. This clonotype was seen ten or more times. Antigen: not known. The sample consisted of cultured CD8+ T cells from PBMCs, taken from culture after CMV antigen stimulation. The clonotype was recovered from a human donor in good health (CMV status not recorded). Some clones in this sample may be carry-over from other donors' samples. This chain links TRBV27 with TRBJ2-7; a weak D match, TRBD1 (7 bases). The CDR3 DNA follows: TGTGCCAGCAGCTTAGCAGGGGGACTCTACGAGCAGTACTTC. Translated, it gives CASSLAGGLYEQYF.